This TCR beta chain was profiled in a study of identical twins. The germline V and J ends were trimmed by 4 bases and 0 bases, with 7 bases remaining between them. The germline gives CDR1 SQVTM, CDR2 ANQGSEA. The CDR3 length is 12 residues. Template switching (which added a universal primer site) was used, and cDNA carried unique molecular identifiers. MiXCR was run by TCRdb on the 5' RACE reads, yielding one entry per CDR3 protein. The table lists about 700,000 distinct CDR3 sequences, 8.6% of them singletons. This clonotype was counted ten times or more. Its antigen is unknown. General study points: The study found that models underestimated out-of-frame TCR alpha sharing in monozygotic twins. Instead of following the same donors, the conclusions were based on cross-sectional statistical analysis. High-abundance cord blood beta clonotypes had fewer insertions; memory repertoires showed none.

The same data also went into a second study, on yellow fever vaccine responses in identical twins.

The sequenced material came from PBMCs. The TCR comes from a woman younger than 30 in good health. The chain couples TRBV29-1 to TRBJ2-7; D is unresolved. The CDR3 DNA sequence: TGCAGCGTTGCGGACGGCTCCTACGAGCAGTACTTC. It specifies CSVADGSYEQYF.